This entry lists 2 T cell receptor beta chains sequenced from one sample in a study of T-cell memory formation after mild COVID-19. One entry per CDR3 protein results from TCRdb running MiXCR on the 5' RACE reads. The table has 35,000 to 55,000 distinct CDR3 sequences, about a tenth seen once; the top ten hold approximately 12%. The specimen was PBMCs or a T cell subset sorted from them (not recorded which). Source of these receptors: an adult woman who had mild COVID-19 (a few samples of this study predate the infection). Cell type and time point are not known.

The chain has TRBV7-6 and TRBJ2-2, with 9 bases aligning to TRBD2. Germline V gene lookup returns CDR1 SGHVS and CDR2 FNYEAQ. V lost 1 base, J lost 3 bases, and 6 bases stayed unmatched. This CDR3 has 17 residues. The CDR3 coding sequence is TGTGCCAGCAGCTTAGTGGGAGCGGGGGGAGACACCGGGGAGCTGTTTTTT. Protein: CASSLVGAGGDTGELFF. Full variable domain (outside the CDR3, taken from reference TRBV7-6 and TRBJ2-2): GAGVSQSPRYKVTKRGQDVALRCDPISGHVSLYWYRQALGQGPEFLTYFNYEAQQDKSGLPNDRFSAERPEGSISTLTIQRTEQRDSAMYRCASSLVGAGGDTGELFFGEGSRLTVL.

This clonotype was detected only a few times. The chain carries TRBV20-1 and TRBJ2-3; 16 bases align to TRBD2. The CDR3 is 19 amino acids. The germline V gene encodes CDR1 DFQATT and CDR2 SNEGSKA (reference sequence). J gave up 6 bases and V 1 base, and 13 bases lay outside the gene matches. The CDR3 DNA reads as TGCAGTGCTAGAGCTCCCCCGGGACTAGCGGGAGGGCCAATGGATACGCAGTATTTT. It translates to CSARAPPGLAGGPMDTQYF.